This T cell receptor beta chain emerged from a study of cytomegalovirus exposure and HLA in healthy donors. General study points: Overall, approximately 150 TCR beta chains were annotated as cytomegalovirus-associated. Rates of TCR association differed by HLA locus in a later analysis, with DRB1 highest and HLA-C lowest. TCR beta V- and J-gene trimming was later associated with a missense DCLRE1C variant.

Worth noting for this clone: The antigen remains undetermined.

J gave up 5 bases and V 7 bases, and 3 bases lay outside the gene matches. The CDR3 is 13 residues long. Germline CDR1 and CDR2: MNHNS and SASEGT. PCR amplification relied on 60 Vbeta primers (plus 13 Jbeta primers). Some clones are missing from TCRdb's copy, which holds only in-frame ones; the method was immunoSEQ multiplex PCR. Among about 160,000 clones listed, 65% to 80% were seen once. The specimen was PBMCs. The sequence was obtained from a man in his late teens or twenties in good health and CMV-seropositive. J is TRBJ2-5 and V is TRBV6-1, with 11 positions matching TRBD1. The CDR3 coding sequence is TGTGCCAGCATGGACAGGGGGCGGGAGACCCAGTACTTC. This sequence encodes CASMDRGRETQYF.